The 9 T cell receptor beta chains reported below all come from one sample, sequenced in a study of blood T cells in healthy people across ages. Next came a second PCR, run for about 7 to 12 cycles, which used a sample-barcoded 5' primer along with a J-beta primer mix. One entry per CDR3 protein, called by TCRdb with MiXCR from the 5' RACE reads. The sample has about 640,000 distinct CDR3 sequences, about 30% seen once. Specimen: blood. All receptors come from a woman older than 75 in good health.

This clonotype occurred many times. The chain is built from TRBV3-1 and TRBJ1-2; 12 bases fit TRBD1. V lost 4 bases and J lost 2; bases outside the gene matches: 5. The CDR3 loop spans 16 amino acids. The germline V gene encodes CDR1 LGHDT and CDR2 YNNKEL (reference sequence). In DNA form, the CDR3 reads TGTGCCAGCAGCCTGGGGACAGGGGGCGTAAACTATGGCTACACCTTC. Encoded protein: CASSLGTGGVNYGYTF. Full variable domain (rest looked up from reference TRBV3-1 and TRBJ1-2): DTAVSQTPKYLVTQMGNDKSIKCEQNLGHDTMYWYKQDSKKFLKIMFSYNNKELIINETVPNRFSPKSPDKAHLNLHINSLELGDSAVYFCASSLGTGGVNYGYTFGSGTRLTVV.

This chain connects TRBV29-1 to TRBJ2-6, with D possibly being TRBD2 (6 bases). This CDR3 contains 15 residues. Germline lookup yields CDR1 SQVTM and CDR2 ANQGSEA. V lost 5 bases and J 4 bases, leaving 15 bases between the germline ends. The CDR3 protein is CSVSGRTPGANVLTF. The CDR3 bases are TGCAGCGTTTCAGGGAGGACCCCCGGGGCCAACGTCCTGACTTTC.

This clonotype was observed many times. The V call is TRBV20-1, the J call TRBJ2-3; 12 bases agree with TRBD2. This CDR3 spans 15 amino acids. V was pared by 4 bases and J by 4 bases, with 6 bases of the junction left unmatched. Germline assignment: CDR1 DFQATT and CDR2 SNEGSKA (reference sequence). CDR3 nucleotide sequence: TGCAGTGCTACGACTAGCGGGGGTTCCGCAGATACGCAGTATTTT. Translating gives CSATTSGGSADTQYF.

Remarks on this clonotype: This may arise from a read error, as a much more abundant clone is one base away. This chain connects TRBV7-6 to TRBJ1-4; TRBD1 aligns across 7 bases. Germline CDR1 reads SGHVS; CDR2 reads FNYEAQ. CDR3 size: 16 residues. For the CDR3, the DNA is TGTGCCAGCAGCGGACGAACAGGGGTAGGAAATGAAAAACGGTTTTTT. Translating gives CASSGRTGVGNEKRFF.

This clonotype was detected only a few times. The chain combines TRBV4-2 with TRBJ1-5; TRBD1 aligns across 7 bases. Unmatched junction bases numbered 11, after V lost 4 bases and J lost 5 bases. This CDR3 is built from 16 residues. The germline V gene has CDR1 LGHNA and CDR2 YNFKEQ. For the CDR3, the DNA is TGTGCCAGCAGCCGACTAACGACAGGGCGTGATCAGCCCCAGCATTTT. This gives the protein CASSRLTTGRDQPQHF.

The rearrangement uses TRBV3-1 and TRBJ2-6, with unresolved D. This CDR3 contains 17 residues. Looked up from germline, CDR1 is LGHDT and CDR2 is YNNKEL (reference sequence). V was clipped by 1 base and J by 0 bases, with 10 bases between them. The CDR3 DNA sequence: TGTGCCAGCAGCCAAGCGGCGCCAGGCTCTGGGGCCAACGTCCTGACTTTC. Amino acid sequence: CASSQAAPGSGANVLTF.

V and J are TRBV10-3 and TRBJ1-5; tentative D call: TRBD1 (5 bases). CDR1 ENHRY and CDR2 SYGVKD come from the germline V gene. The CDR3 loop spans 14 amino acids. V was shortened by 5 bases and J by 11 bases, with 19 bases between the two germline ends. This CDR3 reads CAISSYQGPGTQHF. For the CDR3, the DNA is TGTGCCATCAGTTCTTACCAGGGCCCGGGGACCCAGCATTTT.

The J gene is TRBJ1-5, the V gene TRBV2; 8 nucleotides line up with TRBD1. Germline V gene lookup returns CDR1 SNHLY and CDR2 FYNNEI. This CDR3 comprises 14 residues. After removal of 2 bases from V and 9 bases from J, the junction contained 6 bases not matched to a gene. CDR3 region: CASSERQGQWPQHF. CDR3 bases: TGTGCCAGCAGTGAACGACAGGGGCAATGGCCCCAGCATTTT.

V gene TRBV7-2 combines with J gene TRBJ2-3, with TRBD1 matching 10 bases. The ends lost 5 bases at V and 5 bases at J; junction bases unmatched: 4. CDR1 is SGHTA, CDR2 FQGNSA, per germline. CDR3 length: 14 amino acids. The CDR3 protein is CASSPWTGGDTQYF. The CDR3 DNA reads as TGTGCCAGCAGCCCATGGACAGGGGGAGATACGCAGTATTTT.